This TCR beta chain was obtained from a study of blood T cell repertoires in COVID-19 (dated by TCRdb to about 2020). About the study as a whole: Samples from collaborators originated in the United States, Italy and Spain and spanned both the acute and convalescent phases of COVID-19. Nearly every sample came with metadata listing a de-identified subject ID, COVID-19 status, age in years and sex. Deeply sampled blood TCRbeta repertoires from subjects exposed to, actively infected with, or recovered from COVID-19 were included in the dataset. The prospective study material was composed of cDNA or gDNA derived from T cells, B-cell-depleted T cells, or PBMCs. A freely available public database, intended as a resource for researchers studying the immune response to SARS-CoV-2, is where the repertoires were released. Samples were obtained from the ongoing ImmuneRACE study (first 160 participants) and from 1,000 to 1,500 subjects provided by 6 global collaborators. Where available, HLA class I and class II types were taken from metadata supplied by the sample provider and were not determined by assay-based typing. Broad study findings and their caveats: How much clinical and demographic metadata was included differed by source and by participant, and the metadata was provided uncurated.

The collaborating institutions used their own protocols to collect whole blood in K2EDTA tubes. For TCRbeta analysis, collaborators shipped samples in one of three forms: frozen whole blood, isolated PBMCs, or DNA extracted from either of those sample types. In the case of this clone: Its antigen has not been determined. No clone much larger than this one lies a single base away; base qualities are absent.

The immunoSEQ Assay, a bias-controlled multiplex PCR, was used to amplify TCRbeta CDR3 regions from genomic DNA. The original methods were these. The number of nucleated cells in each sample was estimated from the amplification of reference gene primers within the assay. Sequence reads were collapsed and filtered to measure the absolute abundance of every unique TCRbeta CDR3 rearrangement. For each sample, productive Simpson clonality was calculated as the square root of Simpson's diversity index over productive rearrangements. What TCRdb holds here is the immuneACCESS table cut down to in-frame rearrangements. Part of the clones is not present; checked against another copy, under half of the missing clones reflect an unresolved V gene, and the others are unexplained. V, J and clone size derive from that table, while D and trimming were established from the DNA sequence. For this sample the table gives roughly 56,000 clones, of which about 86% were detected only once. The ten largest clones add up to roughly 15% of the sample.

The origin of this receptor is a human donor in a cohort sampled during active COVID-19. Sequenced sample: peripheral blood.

The CDR3 region reads CATSRPGTSSSYEQYF. The bases read TGTGCCACCAGCAGACCCGGGACATCGAGCTCCTACGAGCAGTACTTC. Recombination joined TRBV15 with TRBJ2-7; tentative D gene TRBD1, with 6 bases matching. Looking up the germline V gene (reference sequence) yields CDR1 LNHNV and CDR2 YYDKDF. V is pared back by 2 bases and J by 0 bases, with 14 bases lying between the germline termini. From cysteine to phenylalanine, the CDR3 is 16 amino acids long. The sequence is cut down to CDR3 DNA, 48 bases in frame from base 1.